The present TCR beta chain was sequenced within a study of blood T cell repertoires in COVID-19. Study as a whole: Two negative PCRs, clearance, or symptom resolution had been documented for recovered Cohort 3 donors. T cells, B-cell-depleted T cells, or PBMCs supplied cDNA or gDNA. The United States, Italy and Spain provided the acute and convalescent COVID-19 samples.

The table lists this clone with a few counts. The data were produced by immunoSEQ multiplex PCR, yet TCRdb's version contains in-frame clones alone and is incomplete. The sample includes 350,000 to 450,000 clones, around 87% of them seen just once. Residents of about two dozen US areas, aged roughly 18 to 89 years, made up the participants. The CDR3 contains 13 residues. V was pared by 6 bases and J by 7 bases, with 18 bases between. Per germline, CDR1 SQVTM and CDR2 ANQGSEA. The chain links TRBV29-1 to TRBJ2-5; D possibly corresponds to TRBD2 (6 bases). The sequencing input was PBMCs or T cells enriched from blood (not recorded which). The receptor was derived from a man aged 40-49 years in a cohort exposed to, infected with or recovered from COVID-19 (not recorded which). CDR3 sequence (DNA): TGCAGCGTCCCCCCCGGAGGGGAAGGGACCCAGTACTTC. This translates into CSVPPGGEGTQYF.